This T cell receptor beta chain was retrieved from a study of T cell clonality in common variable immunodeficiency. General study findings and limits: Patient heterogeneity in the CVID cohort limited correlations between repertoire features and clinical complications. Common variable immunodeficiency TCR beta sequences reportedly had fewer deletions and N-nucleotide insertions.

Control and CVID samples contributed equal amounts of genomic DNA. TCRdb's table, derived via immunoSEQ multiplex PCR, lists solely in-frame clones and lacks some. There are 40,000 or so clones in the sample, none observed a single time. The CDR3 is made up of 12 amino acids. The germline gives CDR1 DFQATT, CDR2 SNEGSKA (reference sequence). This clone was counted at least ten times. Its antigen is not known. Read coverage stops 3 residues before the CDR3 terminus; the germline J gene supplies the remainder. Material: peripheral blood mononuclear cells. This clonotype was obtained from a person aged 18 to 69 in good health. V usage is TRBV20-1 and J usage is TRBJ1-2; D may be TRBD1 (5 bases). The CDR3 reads CRGVAGVGGYTF. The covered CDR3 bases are TGCAGGGGGGTGGCGGGGGTTGGTGGC.